The source of this T cell receptor beta chain is a study of blood T cell repertoires in COVID-19. About the study: Acute and convalescent COVID-19 specimens originated in the United States, Italy and Spain. PBMCs, B-cell-depleted T cells, or T cells provided the cDNA or gDNA that made up the material.

The CDR3 is 14 residues long. Trimming cost V 4 bases and J 8 bases, with 13 bases left between them. Germline values: CDR1 SGDLS, CDR2 YYNGEE. As handled by the study authors: Reference gene primer amplification yielded estimated nucleated cell counts. The assay was immunoSEQ multiplex PCR, and TCRdb's table has in-frame clones only and misses some. V and J calls and clone size come straight from that table; D and trimming were deduced from the DNA. The sample includes some 82,000 clones, around 88% of them seen just once. This receptor was taken from a man aged 80 or over with active or convalescent COVID-19. Input material: peripheral blood. The chain couples TRBV9 to TRBJ1-6; the D is unclear. CDR3 coding DNA: TGTGCCAGCAGCACCACGGGTTGGGATTCACCCCTCCACTTT. Residues: CASSTTGWDSPLHF.